This is a list of T cell receptor beta chains from one sample in a study of blood T cell repertoires in COVID-19. The table came from immunoSEQ multiplex PCR; TCRdb's copy has only in-frame clones and leaves some out. In the table there are hundreds of thousands of clones, around 87% of which are singletons. The sample taken for sequencing was PBMCs or T cells enriched from blood (not recorded which). These receptor sequences come from a man younger than 30 who had recovered from COVID-19. The CDR3 runs from the conserved cysteine through the conserved F or W. Fields, in order: clone size, J gene, V gene, D gene, CDR3 DNA, CDR3 protein. A D gene is named only where the DNA matches it firmly. Size is omitted from some rows. Given values are once, few, many or a class for expanded clones.

clone size: NA
J gene: TRBJ1-6
V gene: TRBV2
D gene: NA
CDR3 DNA: TGTGCCAGCAGTGTAACAACCGGGGGGAGCTCCTATAATTCACCCCTCCACTTT
CDR3 protein: CASSVTTGGSSYNSPLHF

clone size: NA
J gene: TRBJ1-5
V gene: TRBV27
D gene: TRBD1
CDR3 DNA: TGTGCCAGCAGCACGACAGGGGGCGCCTTAAAGCCCCAGCATTTT
CDR3 protein: CASSTTGGALKPQHF

clone size: once
J gene: TRBJ2-3
V gene: TRBV7-9
D gene: TRBD2
CDR3 DNA: TGTGCCAGCAGCGAAAGCGGGGATAGCACAGATACGCAGTATTTT
CDR3 protein: CASSESGDSTDTQYF

clone size: once
J gene: TRBJ2-7
V gene: TRBV10-1
D gene: NA
CDR3 DNA: TGCGCCAGCAGTGAATTTAGGGACTCCCAGAGCTCCTACGAGCAGTACTTC
CDR3 protein: CASSEFRDSQSSYEQYF

clone size: NA
J gene: TRBJ2-3
V gene: TRBV4-2
D gene: NA
CDR3 DNA: TGTGCCAGCAGCCTCGAGGCCGATACGCAGTATTTT
CDR3 protein: CASSLEADTQYF

clone size: NA
J gene: TRBJ2-2
V gene: TRBV11-3
D gene: TRBD2
CDR3 DNA: TGTGCCAGCAGCTTGCTAGCGGGGGCGAACACCGGGGAGCTGTTTTTT
CDR3 protein: CASSLLAGANTGELFF

clone size: NA
J gene: TRBJ1-6
V gene: TRBV3-1/TRBV3-2
D gene: NA
CDR3 DNA: TGTGCCAGCAGCCAGGGAGAGTCCTATAATTCACCCCTCCACTTT
CDR3 protein: CASSQGESYNSPLHF

clone size: NA
J gene: TRBJ2-1
V gene: TRBV29-1
D gene: NA
CDR3 DNA: TGCAGCGGTAGGAGCTCCTACAATGAGCAGTTCTTC
CDR3 protein: CSGRSSYNEQFF

clone size: NA
J gene: TRBJ1-2
V gene: TRBV29-1
D gene: NA
CDR3 DNA: TGCAGCGTTGGAGGCAGCTATGGCTACACCTTC
CDR3 protein: CSVGGSYGYTF

clone size: NA
J gene: TRBJ2-2
V gene: TRBV19
D gene: TRBD1
CDR3 DNA: TGTGCCAGTAGTCCCCGGGACAGGGTTCCCGGGGAGCTGTTTTTT
CDR3 protein: CASSPRDRVPGELFF

clone size: NA
J gene: TRBJ2-7
V gene: TRBV7-2
D gene: TRBD2
CDR3 DNA: TGTGCCAGCAGCCACGCTAGCGGGAGGGCCGCTTACGAGCAGTACTTC
CDR3 protein: CASSHASGRAAYEQYF

clone size: NA
J gene: TRBJ2-7
V gene: TRBV4-3
D gene: TRBD2
CDR3 DNA: TGCGCCAGCAGCCAAGAACTGCGGGAGGGCCCCTCCTACGAGCAGTACTTC
CDR3 protein: CASSQELREGPSYEQYF

clone size: once
J gene: TRBJ2-1
V gene: TRBV7-6
D gene: TRBD2
CDR3 DNA: TGTGCCAGCAGCTTAAGACTAGCGGGAGGGTTCAATGAGCAGTTCTTC
CDR3 protein: CASSLRLAGGFNEQFF

clone size: NA
J gene: TRBJ2-3
V gene: TRBV19
D gene: NA
CDR3 DNA: TGTGCCAGTACCGAGGCCCCCTATAGCACAGATACGCAGTATTTT
CDR3 protein: CASTEAPYSTDTQYF

clone size: NA
J gene: TRBJ2-3
V gene: TRBV29-1
D gene: TRBD1
CDR3 DNA: TGCAGCGTTGAGGACCGGGACAGGGGGCAACCAGATACGCAGTATTTT
CDR3 protein: CSVEDRDRGQPDTQYF